Listed below are T cell receptor beta chains from one sample, sequenced in a study of glioma-infiltrating T cells. One entry per CDR3 protein, called by TCRdb with MiXCR from the multiplex PCR reads. Of about 130,000 distinct CDR3 sequences listed, around 23% are singletons. Sequences were obtained from glioma tissue, nonneoplastic brain tissue, or PBMCs (not recorded which). These receptors came from a human donor with low-grade glioma or glioblastoma, undergoing nonglioma brain surgery, or in good health (not recorded which). The CDR3 runs from the conserved cysteine through the conserved F or W. A D gene is named only where the DNA matches it firmly. Some rows mark clone size as missing; the rest say once, few, many or name a class of expanded clone.

-,many,TRBJ2-3,TRBV19,13,TGTGCCAGTAGAGTTTCGAGCGCAGATACGCAGTATTTT,CASRVSSADTQYF
TRBD2,-,TRBJ2-7,TRBV7-2,14,TGTGCCAGCTCCCGGGGAGGGAACACCGGGGAGCAGTACTTC,CASSRGGNTGEQYF
TRBD1,many,TRBJ2-7,TRBV27,14,TGTGCCAGCAGACACAGGGGTTCTCCCTACGAGCAGTACTTC,CASRHRGSPYEQYF
-,few,TRBJ1-1,TRBV29-1,12,TGCAGCGTTGAAAGGGCTCTCACTGAAGCTTTCTTT,CSVERALTEAFF
-,few,TRBJ2-7,TRBV29-1,12,TGCAGCGCTGGACAGTCCGAGTACGAGCAGTACTTC,CSAGQSEYEQYF
TRBD2,-,TRBJ2-7,TRBV27,14,TGTGCCAGCAGCCTTACTAGCGGACTCTACGAGCAGTACTTC,CASSLTSGLYEQYF
-,many,TRBJ2-5,TRBV29-1,11,TGCAGCATATGGCGACAAGAGACCCAGTACTTC,CSIWRQETQYF
TRBD1,many,TRBJ2-1,TRBV7-9,14,TGTGCCAGCACCGGACAGGGCAGGGGCAATGAGCAGTTCTTC,CASTGQGRGNEQFF
TRBD2,many,TRBJ2-7,TRBV7-9,14,TGTGCCAGCAGCGAAACTAGCGGACGCTACGAGCAGTACTTC,CASSETSGRYEQYF
-,many,TRBJ2-7,TRBV10-3,15,TGTGCCATCAGTGGGGCCAAATTAAGCTCCTACGAGCAGTACTTC,CAISGAKLSSYEQYF
-,-,TRBJ1-5,TRBV9,11,TGTGCCAGGGGAAGGGATCGGCCCCAGCATTTT,CARGRDRPQHF
TRBD2,many,TRBJ2-2,TRBV7-2,17,TGTGCCAGCAGGACCTCCGGGACTAGCGGGAGGGCCGGGGAGCTGTTTTTT,CASRTSGTSGRAGELFF
-,many,TRBJ1-4,TRBV25-1,14,TGTGCCAGCACTCATGGGGCGACTAATGAAAAACTGTTTTTT,CASTHGATNEKLFF
TRBD1,-,TRBJ1-3,TRBV2,16,TGTGCCAGCAGCGATACGGGACAGTCCACTGGAAACACCATATATTTT,CASSDTGQSTGNTIYF